This T cell receptor (beta chain) is from a study of radiation and T cells in renal cell carcinoma. The CDR3 runs to 14 residues. The V gene lost 5 bases and the J gene lost 9 bases, with 17 bases spanning the gap. Germline CDR1 is SGHNT and CDR2 is YENEEA. Comment on this clone: Its cognate antigen is unknown.

Treatment defined: 15 Gy SBRT to primary tumor, nephrectomy 4 weeks later. Nephrectomy followed 15 Gy stereotactic body radiation by 4 weeks. The patient's renal cell carcinoma had clear cell pathology. Study observations and caveats: Pretreatment tumor biopsies were lacking, so baseline clonotypes are unknown. Top 100 clonotypes averaged about 50% in irradiated versus about 40% in nephrectomy-only tumors.

Sequenced by immunoSEQ multiplex PCR; TCRdb stores in-frame clones only, minus some. The data contain about 20,000 clones, 50% to 65% of them singletons. The chain links TRBV11-3 to TRBJ2-1, with TRBD2 as a possible D gene (6 bases). The receptor was derived from a woman in her 70s with renal cell carcinoma. The material sequenced was tumor tissue, taken from a patient whose treatment included radiotherapy and nephrectomy. The CDR3 spells CASSPLFGGAEQFF. DNA of the CDR3: TGTGCCAGCAGCCCCCTCTTCGGGGGAGCTGAGCAGTTCTTC.